The text below deals with one TCR beta chain. These data belong to a study of blood T cell repertoires in COVID-19. Libraries were prepared by immunoSEQ multiplex PCR; TCRdb keeps only in-frame clonotypes and omits some of them. Among under 150,000 clones, approximately 80% were seen once, and the ten largest hold about 4%. Germline loops: CDR1 SGHTA, CDR2 FQGNSA. V lost 5 bases to trimming and J lost 0 bases, with 16 bases between them. The CDR3 consists of 16 residues. The sequence came from a man aged 50 or older in a cohort exposed to, infected with or recovered from COVID-19 (not recorded which). The chain has TRBV7-2 and TRBJ1-2; the D is unclear. Sequenced sample: PBMCs or T cells enriched from blood (not recorded which). This CDR3 reads CASSPSPATANYGYTF. The CDR3 DNA sequence: TGTGCCAGCAGCCCTAGCCCAGCTACAGCTAACTATGGCTACACCTTC.